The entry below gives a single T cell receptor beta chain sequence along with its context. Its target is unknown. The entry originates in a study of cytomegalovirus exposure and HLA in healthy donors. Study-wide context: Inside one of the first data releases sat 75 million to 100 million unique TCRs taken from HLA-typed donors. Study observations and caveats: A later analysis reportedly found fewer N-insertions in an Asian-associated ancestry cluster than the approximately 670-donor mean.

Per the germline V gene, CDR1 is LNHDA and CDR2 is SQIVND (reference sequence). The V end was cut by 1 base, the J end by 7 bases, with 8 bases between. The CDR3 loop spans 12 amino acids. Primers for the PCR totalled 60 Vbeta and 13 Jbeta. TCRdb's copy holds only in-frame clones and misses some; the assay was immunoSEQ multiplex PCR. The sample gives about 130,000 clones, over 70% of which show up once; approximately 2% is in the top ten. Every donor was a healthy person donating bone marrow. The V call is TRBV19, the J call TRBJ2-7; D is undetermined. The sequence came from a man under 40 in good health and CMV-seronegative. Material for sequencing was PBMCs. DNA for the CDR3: TGTGCCAGTAGTATAGGCTACGGGGAGCAGTACTTC. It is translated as CASSIGYGEQYF.